This TCR beta chain came from a study of cytomegalovirus exposure and HLA in healthy donors. Broader study findings: Overall, under 200 TCR beta chains were annotated as cytomegalovirus-associated. In a later analysis, V- and J-gene trimming of beta chains associated with a DCLRE1C missense variant, replicated independently.

On this clone itself: Its matching antigen is unknown.

PCR primers comprised 60 Vbeta and 13 Jbeta primers. Method: immunoSEQ multiplex PCR; TCRdb's copy keeps in-frame clones and lacks some. The data show around 150,000 clones, with 79% seen just once and around 6.5% held by the top ten. The sample comprised PBMCs. This TCR came from a man aged 50-60 years in good health and CMV-seropositive.

The CDR3 loop reads CASSVGADTDTQYF. In nucleotides, the CDR3 is TGTGCCAGCAGCGTAGGAGCGGACACAGATACGCAGTATTTT. This chain uses TRBV9 with TRBJ2-3; D possibly corresponds to TRBD2 (5 bases). CDR1 SGDLS and CDR2 YYNGEE come from the germline V gene. The CDR3 length is 14 residues. Trimming took 0 bases from V and 2 from J, leaving 7 bases between them.